This paragraph reports one T cell receptor beta chain. The sample has other DNA sequences that encode this CDR3 too. These data are taken from a study of blood T cell repertoires in COVID-19. The overall study: Sample material is recorded as cDNA or gDNA derived from T cells, B-cell-depleted T cells, or PBMCs.

Per the original methods: Amplified reference gene primers provided the basis for estimating nucleated cell counts. Clones were sequenced by immunoSEQ multiplex PCR, and TCRdb holds only the in-frame ones, with some missing. V and J calls and clone size are given by that table; D and trimming were obtained from the DNA. The sample carries over 150,000 clones, 70% to 90% recorded once. The receptor was isolated from a man aged 50-60 years with COVID-19, enrolled during active disease. The sample comprised peripheral blood.

The DNA of the CDR3 is TGCGCCAGCAGCAGGACAGGGGAACCAACTAATGAAAAACTGTTTTTT. Translated, it gives CASSRTGEPTNEKLFF. The chain links TRBV5-1 to TRBJ1-4, with 9 positions matching TRBD1. CDR1 SGHRS and CDR2 YFSETQ come from the germline V gene. CDR3 length: 16 residues. V shed 4 bases and J 0 bases; nucleotides not matched to a gene: 4. Filled out from reference TRBV5-1 and TRBJ1-4, the complete variable domain reads KAGVTQTPRYLIKTRGQQVTLSCSPISGHRSVSWYQQTPGQGLQFLFEYFSETQRNKGNFPGRFSGRQFSNSRSEMNVSTLELGDSALYLCASSRTGEPTNEKLFFGSGTQLSVL.